This TCR beta chain emerged from a study of T cell responses to AZD1222 COVID-19 vaccine. General study points: The number of AZD1222 recipients seropositive at baseline was only 5 to 7. Along spike, vaccine-associated CD4 TCRs were found throughout, with dominance at 160-218 and 743-854. No repertoire was sampled before or during the peak T cell response, only after it. Possibly, clonal diversity was underestimated; donors were largely white British and included more females.

Turning to this clone: What it binds is not known.

Germline CDR1 is KGHDR and CDR2 is SFDVKD. This CDR3 is 12 amino acids long. V shed 2 bases and J shed 7 bases, with 8 bases lying between them. Assay: immunoSEQ multiplex PCR; the TCRdb copy retains only in-frame clones and omits some. The table has over 150,000 clones, approximately 90% seen once. The material sequenced was peripheral blood, taken on day 0 of AZD1222 vaccination. The chain recombines TRBV24-1 with TRBJ2-7; D unclear. The clonotype originates from an adult in good health. Here the CDR3 reads CATSDSGKEQYF. CDR3 DNA: TGTGCCACCAGTGATTCAGGAAAAGAGCAGTACTTC.